The entry below gives a single T cell receptor (beta chain) sequence along with its context. This sample was taken from a study of blood T cell repertoires in COVID-19. Study information: From T cells, B-cell-depleted T cells, or PBMCs came the material, which was cDNA or gDNA.

Per the original data handling: Amplification with reference gene primers provided the estimates of nucleated cell counts. The assay was immunoSEQ multiplex PCR, and TCRdb's table has in-frame clones only and misses some. The V and J calls and clone size were taken over from that table, and D and trimming were inferred from the DNA. The data contain tens of thousands of clones, 60% to 80% of them singletons. V was pared by 6 bases and J by 2 bases, with 13 bases between. The CDR3 is 15 residues long. In germline, CDR1 is MNHEY, CDR2 SVGAGI. This chain joins TRBV6-5 and TRBJ1-4; D possibly corresponds to TRBD1 (6 bases). Sample: peripheral blood. This clonotype originated in a man between 70 and 80 years old with COVID-19, enrolled during active disease. For the CDR3, the DNA is TGTGCCAGCAGATCTACAGGGAGCACTAATGAAAAACTGTTTTTT. Translating gives CASRSTGSTNEKLFF.